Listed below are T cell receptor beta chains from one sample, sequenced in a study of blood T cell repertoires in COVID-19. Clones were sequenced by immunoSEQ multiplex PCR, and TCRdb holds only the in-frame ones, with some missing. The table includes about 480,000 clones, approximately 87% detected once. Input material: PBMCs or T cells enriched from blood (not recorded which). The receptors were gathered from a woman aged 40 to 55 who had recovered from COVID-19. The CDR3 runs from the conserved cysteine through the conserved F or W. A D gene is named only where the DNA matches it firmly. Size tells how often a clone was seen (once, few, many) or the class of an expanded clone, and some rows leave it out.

CDR3: CASSPNYSYEQYF
DNA: TGTGCCAGTAGCCCGAACTATTCCTACGAGCAGTACTTC
V: TRBV19
J: TRBJ2-7
D: NA
size: NA

CDR3: CSVDCNPSSPSRYGYTF
DNA: TGCAGCGTTGACTGCAATCCTTCATCTCCAAGCCGATATGGCTACACCTTC
V: TRBV29-1
J: TRBJ1-2
D: NA
size: NA

CDR3: CASSPADRGGSAFF
DNA: TGCGCCAGCAGCCCCGCGGACAGGGGGGGATCGGCTTTCTTT
V: TRBV4-3
J: TRBJ1-1
D: TRBD1
size: NA

CDR3: CASSSRDSTTNEKLFF
DNA: TGTGCCAGCAGCTCGCGGGACAGTACAACTAATGAAAAACTGTTTTTT
V: TRBV4-2
J: TRBJ1-4
D: TRBD1
size: few

CDR3: CASSLQGYQETQYF
DNA: TGCGCTAGCAGCTTACAGGGGTACCAAGAGACCCAGTACTTC
V: TRBV5-1
J: TRBJ2-5
D: TRBD1
size: NA

CDR3: CASSQGGGLMNTEAFF
DNA: TGCGCCAGCAGCCAGGGGGGGGGACTCATGAACACTGAAGCTTTCTTT
V: TRBV4-3
J: TRBJ1-1
D: NA
size: NA

CDR3: CASSLSTGTPNYGYTF
DNA: TGTGCCAGCAGCTTATCAACGGGAACTCCTAACTATGGCTACACCTTC
V: TRBV11-2
J: TRBJ1-2
D: NA
size: NA

CDR3: CATPRQGWVDTIYF
DNA: TGTGCCACACCCAGACAGGGGTGGGTAGACACCATATATTTT
V: TRBV15
J: TRBJ1-3
D: TRBD1
size: NA

CDR3: CASRDRAWEQYF
DNA: TGTGCCAGTCGGGACAGGGCTTGGGAGCAGTACTTC
V: TRBV28
J: TRBJ2-7
D: TRBD1
size: NA

CDR3: CASSMAGLNTEAFF
DNA: TGTGCCAGTAGTATGGCGGGCCTGAACACTGAAGCTTTCTTT
V: TRBV19
J: TRBJ1-1
D: NA
size: NA

CDR3: CASSNGPGARSNQPQHF
DNA: TGTGCCAGTAGTAACGGGCCTGGGGCTCGTAGCAATCAGCCCCAGCATTTT
V: TRBV19
J: TRBJ1-5
D: NA
size: NA

CDR3: CASSYQGFHEQYF
DNA: TGTGCCAGTAGTTACCAGGGGTTCCACGAGCAGTACTTC
V: TRBV19
J: TRBJ2-7
D: NA
size: once

CDR3: CASSELSGRNSYNEQFF
DNA: TGTGCCAGCAGTGAACTAAGCGGGAGGAATTCCTACAATGAGCAGTTCTTC
V: TRBV2
J: TRBJ2-1
D: TRBD2
size: NA

CDR3: CASSERYRTVYGYTF
DNA: TGCGCCAGCAGCGAAAGATACCGGACAGTATATGGCTACACCTTC
V: TRBV5-1
J: TRBJ1-2
D: NA
size: NA